Given below is one TCR beta chain in context. The treatment: around 19 received Ad26.COV2.S at low or high dose, single or two shots; about 5 received placebo; per-sample allocation not given. All samples were drawn on day 63, counting from the first vaccine or placebo injection. Produced via immunoSEQ multiplex PCR; TCRdb's table is partial and in-frame only. The repertoire consists of 440,000 or so clones, with over 80% occurring once and the leading ten covering around 1.8%. Germline V CDR1 and CDR2: SGHRS, YFSETQ. The CDR3 runs 15 residues. The V end lost 0 bases, the J end lost 5 bases, and 14 bases lay between the germline ends. This specimen comes from a study of Ad26.COV2.S vaccination and SARS-CoV-2 variants.

The genes are TRBV5-1 and TRBJ1-1; weak D call: TRBD1 (6 bases). The sample here was peripheral blood, taken in a trial of Ad26.COV2.S vaccine versus placebo. This TCR came from a person aged 18-60 years who received the Ad26.COV2.S COVID-19 vaccine or a placebo. CDR3 DNA sequence: TGCGCCAGCAGCTTGGCCCGGGGGGCGCGAACTGAAGCTTTCTTT. Translated: CASSLARGARTEAFF.